This T cell receptor (beta chain) is drawn from a study of T cell responses to AZD1222 COVID-19 vaccine. Generated by immunoSEQ multiplex PCR, the TCRdb table keeps only in-frame clones and is missing some. The sample has about 120,000 clones; around 94% are singletons. The CDR3 has 15 residues. Germline CDR1 SNHLY, CDR2 FYNNEI. V was pared by 6 bases and J by 0 bases, with 15 bases between. This TCR came from an adult in good health. The chain couples TRBV2 to TRBJ2-7; TRBD1 is a possible D gene (6 bases). This specimen consisted of peripheral blood, obtained on day 0 of AZD1222 vaccination. The CDR3 protein is CASRSRDISSYEQYF. CDR3 coding DNA: TGTGCCAGCAGAAGCCGGGACATTAGCTCCTACGAGCAGTACTTC. The full variable domain, with the rest looked up from reference TRBV2 and TRBJ2-7, is EPEVTQTPSHQVTQMGQEVILRCVPISNHLYFYWYRQILGQKVEFLVSFYNNEISEKSEIFDDQFSVERPDGSNFTLKIRSTKLEDSAMYFCASRSRDISSYEQYFGPGTRLTVT.